The 24 T cell receptor beta chains listed next were all sequenced from one sample in a study of early T cells in non-severe SARS-CoV-2 infection. TCRdb itself ran the 5' RACE reads through MiXCR, one entry per CDR3 protein. The table records 55,000 to 70,000 distinct CDR3 sequences, around 12% of them present only once. Material for sequencing was whole blood. These receptor sequences come from an adult who was a healthcare worker with PCR-confirmed SARS-CoV-2 infection or an uninfected control (not recorded which).

This clonotype was counted only a few times. CDR3 bases: TGTGCCAGCAGCTCGGACAGGGGCTACAATGAGCAGTTCTTC. It encodes CASSSDRGYNEQFF. This chain links TRBV7-9 with TRBJ2-1, with 9 positions matching TRBD1. This CDR3 comprises 14 residues. J was trimmed by 3 bases and V by 4 bases; bases with no gene match: 1. The germline V gene has CDR1 SEHNR and CDR2 FQNEAQ (reference sequence). Looking up the rest from reference TRBV7-9 and TRBJ2-1 gives the full variable domain: DTGVSQNPRHKITKRGQNVTFRCDPISEHNRLYWYRQTLGQGPEFLTYFQNEAQLEKSRLLSDRFSAERPKGSFSTLEIQRTEQGDSAMYLCASSSDRGYNEQFFGPGTRLTVL.

This clonotype was seen ten or more times. V and J are TRBV28 and TRBJ1-2; D unresolved. The length of the CDR3 is 14 residues. From germline, CDR1 is MDHEN and CDR2 SYDVKM. V was shortened by 6 bases and J by 7 bases, with 18 bases between the two germline ends. The CDR3 nucleotides read TGTGCCAGCAGCATTGCCCCCTCATCTGGTGGCTACACCTTC. Translating it yields CASSIAPSSGGYTF.

Details on this clonotype: Given a much more abundant clone one base away, this may be a read error. The gene calls are TRBV10-3 and TRBJ1-2; D is ambiguous. This CDR3 region has 14 residues. Trimming took off 10 bases at V and 4 bases at J, with 19 bases between the two ends. Germline V gene lookup returns CDR1 ENHRY and CDR2 SYGVKD. The CDR3 region is CATLAPERSYGYTF. The CDR3 nucleotides are TGTGCCACCTTGGCCCCGGAGCGGAGCTATGGCTACACCTTC.

Ten or more counts support this clonotype. The chain combines TRBV28 with TRBJ1-1, with no clear D. Germline V gene data show CDR1 as MDHEN and CDR2 as SYDVKM. The length of the CDR3 is 14 residues. Trimming took off 7 bases at V and 9 bases at J, with 21 bases between the two ends. The CDR3 DNA is TGTGCCAGCATCGAAAGGACCCCCGGTCGGAAAGCTTTCTTT. Residues: CASIERTPGRKAFF.

Many counts were recorded for this clonotype. The V and J genes are TRBV6-2 or TRBV6-3 and TRBJ2-3, with TRBD1 matching 10 bases. V shed 1 base and J 5 bases; nucleotides not matched to a gene: 12. Germline assignment: CDR1 MNHEY and CDR2 SVGEGT. This CDR3 region has 18 residues. CDR3 coding DNA: TGTGCCAGCAGTTACTACCTCAGACAGGGGGCGATTGAAGATACGCAGTATTTT. It yields the protein CASSYYLRQGAIEDTQYF.

A few counts support this clonotype. The chain employs TRBV20-1 and TRBJ2-1; a possible D gene is TRBD2 (5 bases). CDR1 and CDR2 from the germline V gene are DFQATT and SNEGSKA (reference sequence). CDR3 length: 16 residues. V gave up 0 bases and J gave up 0 bases, with 12 bases separating them. The CDR3 region has the DNA TGCAGTGCTAGAGATTTGCGTGGGAGCTCCTACAATGAGCAGTTCTTC. Translation: CSARDLRGSSYNEQFF.

The CDR3 here is CAWSPPAIQETQYF. The CDR3 nucleotides read TGTGCCTGGAGCCCTCCAGCGATCCAAGAGACCCAGTACTTC. This chain connects TRBV30 to TRBJ2-5; no reliable D call. Per the germline V gene, CDR1 is GTSNPN and CDR2 is SVGIG (reference sequence). V lost 3 bases to trimming and J lost 1 base, with 12 bases between them. The CDR3 spans 14 residues.

The table lists this clonotype with a few counts. The chain is built from TRBV7-2 and TRBJ2-7; D tentatively fits TRBD1 or TRBD2 (5 bases each). Per the germline V gene, CDR1 is SGHTA and CDR2 is FQGNSA. This CDR3 comprises 11 residues. Trimming took 8 bases from V and 4 from J, leaving 9 bases between them. The CDR3 coding sequence is TGTGCCAGCGGGACGGAGTACGAGCAGTACTTC. Amino acid sequence: CASGTEYEQYF.

Regarding this clonotype: One end of the junction fails to match germline, which may point to a read error. The gene calls are TRBV28 and TRBJ2-5, with unresolved D. Germline V lookup: CDR1 MDHEN, CDR2 SYDVKM. The CDR3 sequence is 16 residues long. The CDR3 DNA is TGTGCCAGCAGTTTATCCGGCCTAGGGTACCAAGGGACCCAGTACTTC. This gives the protein CASSLSGLGYQGTQYF.

The V and J genes are TRBV4-3 and TRBJ1-2; TRBD1 agrees at 9 bases. V dropped 1 base and J dropped 4; count of bases not matched to a gene: 4. Germline CDR1 and CDR2: LGHNA and YSLEER. The CDR3 runs 15 residues. The CDR3: CASSQAWTGAYGYTF. DNA for the CDR3: TGCGCCAGCAGCCAAGCTTGGACAGGGGCCTATGGCTACACCTTC.

This chain uses TRBV6-5 with TRBJ1-1; D is possibly TRBD1 (6 bases). Germline V gene data show CDR1 as MNHEY and CDR2 as SVGAGI. Trimming took off 2 bases at V and 11 bases at J, with 12 bases between the two ends. The CDR3 runs to 12 residues. The CDR3 sequence: CASSYGQGWAFF. The CDR3 DNA is TGTGCCAGCAGTTACGGCCAGGGGTGGGCTTTCTTT.

V and J are TRBV27 and TRBJ2-7; D is perhaps TRBD1 or TRBD2 (5 bases each). The germline V gene encodes CDR1 MNHEY and CDR2 SMNVEV (reference sequence). Trimming pared 4 bases from V and 4 bases from J, leaving 17 bases between. This CDR3 has 15 residues. CDR3 amino acids: CASSSPGTPVYEQYF. The CDR3 DNA sequence: TGTGCCAGCAGTTCTCCCGGGACCCCAGTTTACGAGCAGTACTTC.

The chain employs TRBV5-6 and TRBJ2-4; the D gene is possibly TRBD2 (5 bases). The CDR3 length is 13 residues. Germline V CDR1 and CDR2: SGHDT, YYEEEE. V was clipped by 0 bases and J by 8 bases, with 9 bases between them. In nucleotides, the CDR3 is TGTGCCAGCAGCTTGGACGGAGGAGACATTCAGTACTTC. This gives the protein CASSLDGGDIQYF. Together with reference TRBV5-6 and TRBJ2-4, the CDR3 gives the full variable domain: DAGVTQSPTHLIKTRGQQVTLRCSPKSGHDTVSWYQQALGQGPQFIFQYYEEEERQRGNFPDRFSGHQFPNYSSELNVNALLLGDSALYLCASSLDGGDIQYFGAGTRLSVL.

In this sample, this clonotype turned up a few times. The chain is built from TRBV6-6 and TRBJ2-7; 8 bases map to TRBD2. Trimming at V came to 2 bases and at J to 5 bases, leaving 14 bases not matched to a gene. Looked up from germline, CDR1 is MNHNY and CDR2 is SVGAGI (reference sequence). The CDR3 is 17 residues long. Here the CDR3 reads CASSYDTGGLVVHEQYF. CDR3 DNA sequence: TGTGCCAGCAGTTACGATACCGGGGGACTAGTTGTTCACGAGCAGTACTTC.

The chain combines TRBV10-3 with TRBJ2-2, with D unresolved. This CDR3 comprises 13 residues. The germline CDR1 and CDR2 sequences are ENHRY and SYGVKD. The V end lost 8 bases, the J end lost 6 bases, and 13 bases lay between the germline ends. CDR3 loop: CAIVDGASGELFF. DNA of the CDR3: TGTGCCATCGTAGATGGTGCGTCCGGGGAGCTGTTTTTT.

This clonotype was counted ten times or more. The chain recombines TRBV7-8 with TRBJ1-6; the match to TRBD1 covers 8 bases. The V and J ends lost 2 bases and 11 bases, in that order; junction bases with no gene match: 14. The germline CDR1 and CDR2 sequences are SGHVS and FQNEAQ. The CDR3 runs 17 residues. DNA for the CDR3: TGTGCCAGCAGCTTACTATCCCAGGGGGCGCGCTCCGCACCCCTCCACTTT. This encodes CASSLLSQGARSAPLHF.

This clonotype has just a few counts. V is TRBV3-1 and J is TRBJ2-5, with D hard to call. Germline V gene lookup returns CDR1 LGHDT and CDR2 YNNKEL (reference sequence). Trimming shortened V by 1 base and J by 5 bases, and 14 bases separated the two germline ends. This CDR3 contains 15 residues. This CDR3 reads CASSQVGRGSETQYF. CDR3 in DNA: TGTGCCAGCAGCCAAGTTGGACGCGGTAGCGAGACCCAGTACTTC.

This clonotype was recorded at least ten times. J is TRBJ2-7 and V is TRBV4-3, with D possibly called TRBD1 or TRBD2 (5 bases each). The CDR3 contains 15 residues. Between the trimmed V and J ends, which lost 2 bases and 2 bases, there was a span of 13 bases. The germline V gene encodes CDR1 LGHNA and CDR2 YSLEER. Written as DNA, the CDR3 is TGCGCCAGCAGCCAAACCAGGGACGGCCCCTACGAGCAGTACTTC. It encodes CASSQTRDGPYEQYF.

In this sample, this clonotype turned up many times. The chain couples TRBV4-3 to TRBJ2-5, with D possibly being TRBD2 (6 bases). V was cut by 4 bases and J by 3 bases, with 18 bases left in between. CDR3 length equals 16 residues. Germline CDR1 LGHNA, CDR2 YSLEER. The CDR3 nucleotides read TGCGCCAGCAGCCCTAGGGTTAGCGGAGGAAAAGAGACCCAGTACTTC. Amino acids: CASSPRVSGGKETQYF.

In this sample, this clonotype turned up a few times. The gene calls are TRBV10-3 and TRBJ1-2; TRBD1 aligns across 7 bases. The CDR3 runs to 14 residues. After removal of 2 bases from V and 10 bases from J, the junction contained 10 bases not matched to a gene. CDR1 is ENHRY, CDR2 SYGVKD, per germline. The CDR3 sequence: CAISEMTGKMDYTF. In DNA form, the CDR3 reads TGTGCCATCAGTGAGATGACAGGGAAAATGGACTACACCTTC.

In this sample, this clonotype turned up many times. The CDR3 is CASSPGRRGYTF. DNA of the CDR3: TGTGCCAGCAGTCCGGGACGTCGGGGCTACACCTTC. The chain carries TRBV28 and TRBJ1-2, with TRBD1 as a possible D gene (5 bases). The CDR3 has 12 amino acids. Trimming removed 5 bases from V and 8 bases from J, with 12 bases in between. The germline gives CDR1 MDHEN, CDR2 SYDVKM.

This clonotype was observed many times. The chain joins TRBV7-9 to TRBJ1-1, with D hard to call. CDR1 SEHNR and CDR2 FQNEAQ come from the germline V gene (reference sequence). CDR3 length: 13 amino acids. V lost 2 bases and J lost 8, with 12 bases in between. This chain's CDR3 is CASSLSGSPEAFF. The CDR3 DNA reads as TGTGCCAGCAGCTTATCGGGAAGTCCCGAAGCTTTCTTT.

This clonotype was found many times. The chain uses TRBV7-2 and TRBJ2-1; 7 bases fit TRBD2. Germline values: CDR1 SGHTA, CDR2 FQGNSA. The CDR3 contains 14 residues. V shed 6 bases, J shed 6 bases, and the junction held 8 bases outside the gene matches. The CDR3 protein is CASRPPTSRNEQFF. CDR3 DNA: TGTGCCAGCAGGCCACCGACTAGCCGCAATGAGCAGTTCTTC.

This clonotype was recorded a few times. The chain is built from TRBV6-5 and TRBJ1-4; D not certain. Germline values: CDR1 MNHEY, CDR2 SVGAGI. The germline V and J ends were trimmed by 7 bases and 7 bases, with 19 bases remaining between them. This CDR3 comprises 15 residues. In DNA, the CDR3 is TGTGCCAGCACCCGGACTGGAGGGAAGGGTGAAAAACTGTTTTTT. Translating gives CASTRTGGKGEKLFF.